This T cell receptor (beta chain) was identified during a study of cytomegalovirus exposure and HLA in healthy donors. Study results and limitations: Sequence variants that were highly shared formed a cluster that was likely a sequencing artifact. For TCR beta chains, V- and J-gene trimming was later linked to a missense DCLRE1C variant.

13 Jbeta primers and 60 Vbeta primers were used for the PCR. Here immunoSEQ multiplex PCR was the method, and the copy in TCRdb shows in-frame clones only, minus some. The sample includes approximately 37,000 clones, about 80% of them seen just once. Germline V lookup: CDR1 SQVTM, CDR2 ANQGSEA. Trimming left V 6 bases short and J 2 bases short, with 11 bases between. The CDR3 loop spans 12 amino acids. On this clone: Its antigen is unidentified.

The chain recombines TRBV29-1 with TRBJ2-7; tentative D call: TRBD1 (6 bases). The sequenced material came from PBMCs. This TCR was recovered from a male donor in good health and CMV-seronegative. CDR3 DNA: TGCAGCGTCCGGGACACAGCCTACGAGCAGTACTTC. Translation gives CSVRDTAYEQYF.